This paragraph covers one T cell receptor beta chain sequence. As yet, its antigen is unknown. The data were obtained in a study of cytomegalovirus exposure and HLA in healthy donors. Use of 60 Vbeta and 13 Jbeta primers characterized the PCR. The data were produced by immunoSEQ multiplex PCR, yet TCRdb's version contains in-frame clones alone and is incomplete. The sample has over 150,000 clones; around nine tenths are singletons. General study findings and limits: A link between a missense DCLRE1C variant and TCR beta V- and J-gene trimming emerged from a later analysis. According to the study, 180 or so TCR beta chains were cytomegalovirus-associated. When a later analysis was performed, an Asian-associated ancestry cluster reportedly had fewer N-insertions than the roughly 700-donor mean.

CDR3 length: 16 amino acids. Germline assignment: CDR1 LNHDA and CDR2 SQIVND (reference sequence). Germline trimming cut 5 bases from V and 4 bases from J; bases unmatched to any gene: 11. The sample comprised PBMCs. The gene calls are TRBV19 and TRBJ1-1; 9 bases line up with TRBD1. The TCR sequence derives from a woman aged 25 to 39 in good health and CMV-seronegative. In DNA, the CDR3 is TGTGCCAGTAGTGCGGGGGACAGGGCGAGGGGCACTGAAGCTTTCTTT. Protein: CASSAGDRARGTEAFF.